Presented here are 18 T cell receptor beta chains from one specimen sequenced in a study of regulatory T cells in long-lasting Graves disease (dated by TCRdb to the early 2020s). The intended sense of this specimen's time point label: newly diagnosed GD, antithyroid drugs for less than 3 months. For both TCR sequencing and RNA sequencing, RNA was extracted from PBMCs using TRIzol. The library relied on multiplex PCR. TCRdb names Illumina HiSeq 4000 as the instrument used. TCR beta libraries were built with iRepertoire HTBI primers and Arm-PCR amplification of CDR3 regions. The public reads were quality trimmed at Q25 with fastp and then assembled into clones with MiXCR by TCRdb, keeping productive beta chains. CDR3 protein sequences are deduplicated, and each keeps its most common genes and DNA. The sample records some 500,000 distinct CDR3 sequences, about 16% of which are singletons. The leading ten clones occupy 25% of the sample.

The sample also formed part of further work on T cells in Graves' hyperthyroidism and ophthalmopathy.

The sequences come from peripheral blood mononuclear cells (PBMCs), collected at new diagnosis, from a patient treated with antithyroid drugs. The source is a woman aged 35-60 years with Graves disease. Donor details come from another sample of the same person, matched by shared clones.

This clonotype was counted ten times or more. The chain is built from TRBV20-1 and TRBJ1-2; D is ambiguous. CDR1 and CDR2 from the germline V gene are DFQATT and SNEGSKA (reference sequence). This CDR3 is 16 amino acids long. V lost 0 bases and J lost 0, with 14 bases in between. Here the CDR3 DNA reads TGCAGTGCTAGAGACGGGATTCCTGGCCCTAACTATGGCTACACCTTC. It yields the protein CSARDGIPGPNYGYTF.

The chain is built from TRBV20-1 and TRBJ2-7; TRBD1 matches at 9 bases. There are 14 residues in the CDR3. Germline lookup yields CDR1 DFQATT and CDR2 SNEGSKA (reference sequence). J lost 4 bases, V lost 1 base, and 5 bases had no gene match. In nucleotides, the CDR3 is TGCAGTGCTAGAGGGGACAGGGCAATATACGAGCAGTACTTC. Translation gives CSARGDRAIYEQYF.

The CDR3 DNA is TGTGCCAGCAGTCCGGCCCGCACCGCCGGGACTAGCGGGGGGGCCAAGTTCTTC. This gives the protein CASSPARTAGTSGGAKFF. The genes are TRBV14 and TRBJ2-1; 16 bases are shared with TRBD2. The V gene end was trimmed by 6 bases and the J gene end by 14 bases; junction bases not matched to a gene: 19. The CDR3 runs 18 residues. The germline CDR1 and CDR2 sequences are SGHDN and FVKESK.

This clonotype was found many times. The chain links TRBV7-8 to TRBJ2-7, with TRBD2 matching over 14 bases. The CDR3 runs 16 residues. The germline V gene has CDR1 SGHVS and CDR2 FQNEAQ. After removal of 8 bases from V and 0 bases from J, the junction contained 6 bases not matched to a gene. This chain's CDR3 is CASGGLAGGPSYEQYF. The CDR3 DNA is TGTGCCAGCGGAGGACTAGCGGGGGGTCCCTCCTACGAGCAGTACTTC. The full variable domain, completed using reference TRBV7-8 and TRBJ2-7, is GAGVSQSPRYKVAKRGQDVALRCDPISGHVSLFWYQQALGQGPEFLTYFQNEAQLDKSGLPSDRFFAERPEGSVSTLKIQRTQQEDSAVYLCASGGLAGGPSYEQYFGPGTRLTVT.

The CDR3 region has the DNA TGTGCCACCCTAGGGGACAGGATCACTGAAGCTTTCTTT. Protein product: CATLGDRITEAFF. The rearrangement links TRBV15 to TRBJ1-1; 8 bases are a match to TRBD1. Germline assignment: CDR1 LNHNV and CDR2 YYDKDF (reference sequence). The junction had 6 bases not matched to a gene; V was cut back by 8 bases and J by 4 bases. The CDR3 consists of 13 residues.

V usage is TRBV7-2 and J usage is TRBJ2-1; D might be TRBD1 (6 bases). The CDR3 runs 19 residues. Germline values: CDR1 SGHTA, CDR2 FQGNSA. Trimming cost V 2 bases and J 6 bases, with 26 bases left between them. The CDR3 sequence: CASSLWVSANRVYGNEQFF. The CDR3 DNA is TGTGCCAGCAGCTTATGGGTTTCTGCGAACAGGGTTTACGGCAATGAGCAGTTCTTC.

The chain uses TRBV6-1 and TRBJ2-3, with D uncertain. The V gene's germline CDR1 is MNHNS and CDR2 SASEGT. The CDR3 has 14 residues. V was clipped by 6 bases and J by 5 bases, with 15 bases between them. The CDR3 region is CASSPLPWRDTQYF. CDR3 nucleotide sequence: TGTGCCAGCAGCCCACTCCCCTGGAGAGATACGCAGTATTTT.

This clonotype was found many times. The chain joins TRBV5-1 to TRBJ2-3, with D possibly TRBD2 on 5 matching bases. CDR3 length equals 14 residues. The ends were cut back, 1 base at V and 6 bases at J, with 12 bases in the middle. CDR1 is SGHRS and CDR2 is YFSETQ in the germline V gene. The CDR3 DNA follows: TGCGCCAGCAGCTTGTATCTAGCCGCTGATACGCAGTATTTT. Translating gives CASSLYLAADTQYF. Full variable domain (remainder filled in from reference TRBV5-1 and TRBJ2-3): KAGVTQTPRYLIKTRGQQVTLSCSPISGHRSVSWYQQTPGQGLQFLFEYFSETQRNKGNFPGRFSGRQFSNSRSEMNVSTLELGDSALYLCASSLYLAADTQYFGPGTRLTVL.

This clonotype was detected ten times or more. This rearrangement joins TRBV20-1 to TRBJ2-5; TRBD1 matches 7 bases. Germline values: CDR1 DFQATT, CDR2 SNEGSKA (reference sequence). This CDR3 contains 17 residues. After removal of 5 bases from V and 4 bases from J, the junction contained 19 bases not matched to a gene. The CDR3 coding sequence is TGCAGTGCTCGTCGTCTCCGGGACAGTTTCTTTCCAGAGACCCAGTACTTC. Its protein is CSARRLRDSFFPETQYF.

The chain combines TRBV2 with TRBJ1-2; D unclear. V lost 1 base and J 13 bases, leaving 16 bases between the germline ends. Germline lookup yields CDR1 SNHLY and CDR2 FYNNEI. The CDR3 has 13 residues. The CDR3 region is CASSEGEGFSPTF. The CDR3 DNA follows: TGTGCCAGCAGTGAAGGGGAGGGTTTCAGTCCCACCTTC.

The chain is built from TRBV29-1 and TRBJ2-4, with TRBD2 as a possible D gene (5 bases). The V and J ends lost 4 bases and 1 base respectively, with 11 bases between them. Germline CDR1 is SQVTM and CDR2 is ANQGSEA. The CDR3 has 14 amino acids. CDR3 in DNA: TGCAGCGTTGTGGTCGGGGATGCCAAAAACATTCAGTACTTC. Its translation: CSVVVGDAKNIQYF.

In this sample, this clonotype turned up many times. This chain uses TRBV5-1 with TRBJ1-1; TRBD1 matches 7 bases. This CDR3 is built from 15 residues. The V gene's germline CDR1 is SGHRS and CDR2 YFSETQ. V gave up 3 bases and J gave up 1 base; unmatched junction bases: 6. CDR3 sequence (DNA): TGCGCCAGCAGCTCCCACAGGGGAACGAACACTGAAGCTTTCTTT. Translation: CASSSHRGTNTEAFF.

Many counts were recorded for this clonotype. The chain links TRBV7-2 to TRBJ2-7, with TRBD1 identical over 8 bases. The CDR3 loop spans 15 amino acids. V lost 2 bases, J lost 5 bases, and 8 bases stayed unmatched. Germline CDR1 is SGHTA and CDR2 is FQGNSA. CDR3 in amino acids: CASSLTPGGWNEQYF. DNA for the CDR3: TGTGCCAGCAGCTTAACTCCAGGGGGCTGGAACGAGCAGTACTTC.

This clonotype was recorded many times. The chain uses TRBV2 and TRBJ2-2; D remains ambiguous. Germline loops: CDR1 SNHLY, CDR2 FYNNEI. V was trimmed by 5 bases and J by 4 bases, leaving 8 bases between them. The CDR3 sequence is 13 residues long. The CDR3 bases are TGTGCCAGCAGTTTGAAAGCCACCGGGGAGCTGTTTTTT. Translated, it gives CASSLKATGELFF.

This clonotype was found many times. This chain uses TRBV6-5 with TRBJ1-2; tentative D call: TRBD1 (6 bases). V was shortened by 2 bases and J by 7 bases, with 14 bases between the two germline ends. Germline values: CDR1 MNHEY, CDR2 SVGAGI. The CDR3 runs to 14 residues. The CDR3 coding sequence is TGTGCCAGCAGTTACCTCAGGGGCGCGGGTGGCTACACCTTC. Amino acid sequence: CASSYLRGAGGYTF.

This clonotype was counted ten times or more. This chain uses TRBV5-1 with TRBJ1-1, with 9 bases fitting TRBD1. CDR3 length: 15 amino acids. Per the germline V gene, CDR1 is SGHRS and CDR2 is YFSETQ. The trim removed 2 bases at V and 1 base at J, leaving 3 bases unmatched. This chain's CDR3 is CASSFTDRGNTEAFF. In DNA, the CDR3 is TGCGCCAGCAGCTTCACGGACAGGGGGAACACTGAAGCTTTCTTT.

This clonotype was seen many times. The rearrangement joins TRBV12-5 to TRBJ2-1, with 7 bases lining up with TRBD1. The V and J ends lost 1 base and 5 bases, in that order; junction bases with no gene match: 2. The CDR3 runs 14 residues. Germline values: CDR1 LGHNT, CDR2 FRNRAP. The chain's CDR3 is CASGLGQGHNEQFF. CDR3 sequence (DNA): TGTGCTAGTGGTTTGGGACAGGGCCACAATGAGCAGTTCTTC.

This clonotype was recorded at least ten times. This chain connects TRBV5-5 to TRBJ1-1; maybe TRBD1 (5 bases). The V end lost 4 bases, the J end lost 2 bases, and 15 bases lay between the germline ends. This CDR3 has 15 residues. The germline gives CDR1 SGHKS, CDR2 YYEKEE (reference sequence). The CDR3: CASSVEATVNTEAFF. The CDR3 bases are TGTGCCAGCAGCGTGGAAGCGACAGTTAACACTGAAGCTTTCTTT.